This T cell receptor beta chain emerged from a study of the immune and genomic landscape of osteosarcoma (TCRdb year 2020). For the wider study: A total of 48 pediatric and adult patients with high-grade osteosarcoma made up the overall cohort, and the median age at diagnosis was approximately 25 years (range roughly 5-81). Poor-risk disease was overrepresented in the cohort, as 73% of patients had an unfavorable pathologic response to standard therapy and more than 65% had died. In the overall cohort, 45% to 60% of patients were male, and localized disease at diagnosis was presented by around four fifths of patients. Osteosarcoma specimens were profiled with whole genome, RNA and T-cell receptor sequencing plus immunohistochemistry and reverse phase protein arrays so that immunogenic potential could be defined. To characterize the osteosarcoma immunogenomic landscape, the TCR sequencing results were combined with transcriptome, protein array and immunostaining data. The goal of the study was to explain why immune checkpoint inhibitors have shown limited clinical activity in osteosarcoma. Three patients contributed two samples from the same tumor site.

The V end gives up 4 bases and the J end 9 bases, leaving 22 bases in the junction not matched to a gene. CDR1 and CDR2, per the germline V gene, are KGHSH and LQKENI. The CDR3 holds 19 amino acids from the cysteine to the phenylalanine. Solely the CDR3 DNA is kept, with 57 bases framed from the first base. The specimens were post-treatment primary, local recurrence and metastasis tumors obtained from patients with a poor prognosis. Metastasis specimens were frozen resected lung metastases of osteosarcoma. TCR beta chain CDR3 regions were immunosequenced with the ImmunoSEQ Assay (Adaptive Biotechnologies). The authors' analysis ran thus. TCRB rearrangements, read counts, read proportions and gene usage were exported through the ImmunoSEQ Analyzer platform. T-cell clonality was calculated from productive rearrangements as 1 minus Pielou's evenness. In the clonal space homeostasis analysis, clonotypes were binned as rare, small, medium, large or hyperexpanded (0.01 to 1 of the repertoire). TCR productive clonality was compared across immune clusters C1, C2 and C3 using the Wilcoxon rank sum test. The table comes from immuneACCESS by way of TCRdb, which keeps in-frame sequences with V and J called. Part of the clones is missing from these tables; in studies checked, under half for an unresolved V gene and the rest for unknown reasons. The V and J calls and clone size come from that table; D and trimming were worked out from the DNA. This sample has about 470 clones in its table, and around four fifths of those were observed once. 8.5% to 12% of the sample is held by the ten biggest clonotypes.

A remark on this clone: Its antigen is unknown. The record has no base qualities; no much larger clone is one base away.

General conclusions and limits of the study: The clonality benchmarks were taken from external normal skin and healthy peripheral blood data instead of from matched normal tissue. TCR productive clonality was higher in the immune-hot C3 cluster than the cold C1 cluster but still low overall. Overall, productive TCR clonality was low, with a mean of 0.09 and a maximum of 0.3, which suggests limited clonal expansion of T cells. No statistical method determined sample size because osteosarcoma is rare and all possible samples were collected. In five cases, a single hyperexpanded clone dominated the repertoire, and each of these five cases had fewer than 100 T-cell clonotypes. Matched blood was collected from only a couple of patients, alongside the frozen tumor specimens.

This TCR was recovered from a man younger than 35 with osteosarcoma. The age is the age at diagnosis. The V gene is TRBV18 and the J gene is TRBJ2-1; 9 central nucleotides agree with TRBD2. The sequenced material came from metastatic tumor tissue from the lung. Interpreted using the paper, the cell subset or site label stands for: lung metastasis of osteosarcoma. The nucleotide sequence reads TGTGCCAGCTCACAACCCCTAGCGGGGAGATTTGCTGAGCGGGGTGAGCAGTTCTTC. Its protein reads: CASSQPLAGRFAERGEQFF.